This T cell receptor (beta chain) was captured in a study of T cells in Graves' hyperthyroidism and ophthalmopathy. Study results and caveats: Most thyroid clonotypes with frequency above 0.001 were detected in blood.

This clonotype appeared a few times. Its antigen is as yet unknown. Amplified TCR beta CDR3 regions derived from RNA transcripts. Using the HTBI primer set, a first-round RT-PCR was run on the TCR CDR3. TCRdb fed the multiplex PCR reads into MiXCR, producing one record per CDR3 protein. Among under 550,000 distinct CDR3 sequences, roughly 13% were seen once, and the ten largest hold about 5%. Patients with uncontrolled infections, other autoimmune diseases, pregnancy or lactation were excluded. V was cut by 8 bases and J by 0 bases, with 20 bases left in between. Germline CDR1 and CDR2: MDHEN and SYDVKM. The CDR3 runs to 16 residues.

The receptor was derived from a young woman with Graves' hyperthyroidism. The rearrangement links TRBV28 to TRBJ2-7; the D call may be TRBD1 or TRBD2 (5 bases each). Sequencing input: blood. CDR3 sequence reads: CASWGLSGLSSYEQYF. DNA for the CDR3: TGTGCCAGCTGGGGCCTTTCGGGGCTAAGCTCCTACGAGCAGTACTTC.